The rows below give T cell receptor beta chains drawn from one sample of a study of early T cells in non-severe SARS-CoV-2 infection. A single record per CDR3 protein comes from TCRdb applying MiXCR to the 5' RACE reads. The profile shows about 15,000 distinct CDR3 sequences, around 6% of them singletons. This sample comprised whole blood, obtained at baseline. The receptor set was obtained from an adult who was a healthcare worker with PCR-confirmed SARS-CoV-2 infection or an uninfected control (not recorded which). The CDR3 runs from the conserved cysteine through the conserved F or W. A D gene is named only where the DNA matches it firmly. Size is omitted from some rows. Given values are once, few, many or a class for expanded clones.

v_call: TRBV18
clone_size: many
j_call: TRBJ2-7
d_call: .
cdr3_nt: TGTGCCAGCTCACTGCAGGGAGGCTACGAGCAGTACTTC
cdr3_aa: CASSLQGGYEQYF

v_call: TRBV7-6
clone_size: many
j_call: TRBJ2-5
d_call: .
cdr3_nt: TGTGCCAGCAGCTTACTTTCCAGTGAGACCCAGTACTTC
cdr3_aa: CASSLLSSETQYF

v_call: TRBV6-1
clone_size: many
j_call: TRBJ2-2
d_call: .
cdr3_nt: TGTGCCGGGGGAACTTGGGATACCGCAGGGGAGCTGTTTTTT
cdr3_aa: CAGGTWDTAGELFF

v_call: TRBV6-5
clone_size: many
j_call: TRBJ2-2
d_call: .
cdr3_nt: TGTGCCAGCAGTTACCAGGGACAGAACACCGGGGAGCTGTTTTTT
cdr3_aa: CASSYQGQNTGELFF

v_call: TRBV7-6
clone_size: many
j_call: TRBJ2-3
d_call: .
cdr3_nt: TGTGCCAGCAGCTTAGAGGGCAGGGAAGCAGATACGCAGTATTTT
cdr3_aa: CASSLEGREADTQYF

v_call: TRBV6-1
clone_size: many
j_call: TRBJ2-3
d_call: TRBD1
cdr3_nt: TGTGCCAGCAGTGCGGACAGGATTGTCTTGGGTACGCAGTATTTT
cdr3_aa: CASSADRIVLGTQYF

v_call: TRBV20-1
clone_size: many
j_call: TRBJ2-3
d_call: TRBD2
cdr3_nt: TGCAGTGCCCTGCCGGGGGGAGATACGCAGTATTTT
cdr3_aa: CSALPGGDTQYF

v_call: TRBV11-3
clone_size: many
j_call: TRBJ2-5
d_call: TRBD1
cdr3_nt: TGTGCCAGCAGCTCTCGGGCGGGACAGGGGAACGGGGAGACCCAGTACTTC
cdr3_aa: CASSSRAGQGNGETQYF

v_call: TRBV19
clone_size: many
j_call: TRBJ1-1
d_call: .
cdr3_nt: TGTGCCAGTAGTCAGGGGAGGGATGTAACTGAAGCTTTCTTT
cdr3_aa: CASSQGRDVTEAFF

v_call: TRBV6-1
clone_size: many
j_call: TRBJ1-1
d_call: .
cdr3_nt: TGTGCCAGCAGTGAAGATCGGGCAGGGTTGGGCACTGAAGCTTTCTTT
cdr3_aa: CASSEDRAGLGTEAFF

v_call: TRBV14
clone_size: many
j_call: TRBJ2-1
d_call: .
cdr3_nt: TGTGCCAGCAGCCTCGACAGATACAATGAGCAGTTCTTC
cdr3_aa: CASSLDRYNEQFF

v_call: TRBV12-3/TRBV12-4
clone_size: many
j_call: TRBJ2-3
d_call: .
cdr3_nt: TGTGCCAGCAGTGCGGACATGGGCAAAGATACGCAGTATTTT
cdr3_aa: CASSADMGKDTQYF

v_call: TRBV5-1
clone_size: .
j_call: TRBJ2-7
d_call: .
cdr3_nt: TGCGTCAGCAGCGCAATCGGCTATAAGGACAGTAGATGGTACGAGCAGTACTTC
cdr3_aa: CVSSAIGYKDSRWYEQYF

v_call: TRBV12-3/TRBV12-4
clone_size: .
j_call: TRBJ2-7
d_call: .
cdr3_nt: TGTGCCAGCAGTTTACTGGCAGGGTCTTCTAACGAGCAGTACTTC
cdr3_aa: CASSLLAGSSNEQYF

v_call: TRBV29-1
clone_size: few
j_call: TRBJ2-3
d_call: .
cdr3_nt: TGCAGCGTTGAAGAGGCAGATACGCAGTATTTT
cdr3_aa: CSVEEADTQYF

v_call: TRBV15
clone_size: many
j_call: TRBJ2-7
d_call: TRBD2
cdr3_nt: TGTGCCACCAGCAGAGACTGGGCGGGGGGTGGCGAGCAGTACTTC
cdr3_aa: CATSRDWAGGGEQYF

v_call: TRBV15
clone_size: many
j_call: TRBJ1-1
d_call: .
cdr3_nt: TGTGCCACCAGCAGAGCCACAGGGCAGAACACTGAAGCTTTCTTT
cdr3_aa: CATSRATGQNTEAFF

v_call: TRBV7-8
clone_size: medium-sized
j_call: TRBJ2-1
d_call: .
cdr3_nt: TGTGCCAGCAGCTTAGAAACAGGTTATTACAATGAGCAGTTCTTC
cdr3_aa: CASSLETGYYNEQFF

v_call: TRBV7-9
clone_size: many
j_call: TRBJ1-2
d_call: .
cdr3_nt: TGTGCCAGCAGCTTAGTGCGGCCTAACTATGGCTACACCTTC
cdr3_aa: CASSLVRPNYGYTF

v_call: TRBV10-3
clone_size: medium-sized
j_call: TRBJ1-5
d_call: .
cdr3_nt: TGTGCCATCAGTGGGGGCACAGGTAATCAGCCCCAGCATTTT
cdr3_aa: CAISGGTGNQPQHF

v_call: TRBV7-3
clone_size: medium-sized
j_call: TRBJ2-5
d_call: .
cdr3_nt: TGTGCCAGCAGCTTAAACCCCCGAGAGACCCAGTACTTC
cdr3_aa: CASSLNPRETQYF

v_call: TRBV20-1
clone_size: few
j_call: TRBJ1-5
d_call: .
cdr3_nt: TGCAGTGCTACCTCTCCGAGTAGTCAGCCCCAGCATTTT
cdr3_aa: CSATSPSSQPQHF

v_call: TRBV7-2
clone_size: many
j_call: TRBJ1-4
d_call: .
cdr3_nt: TGTGCCAGCAGCCAAACGTGGGGGACCAATGAAAAACTGTTTTTT
cdr3_aa: CASSQTWGTNEKLFF

v_call: TRBV18
clone_size: few
j_call: TRBJ2-1
d_call: .
cdr3_nt: TGTGCCAGCTCACCATTCCCTCCAGGTTCCTACAATGAGCAGTTCTTC
cdr3_aa: CASSPFPPGSYNEQFF

v_call: TRBV6-2/TRBV6-3
clone_size: many
j_call: TRBJ1-1
d_call: .
cdr3_nt: TGTGCCAGCATTAACTACAGAAACACTGAAGCTTTCTTT
cdr3_aa: CASINYRNTEAFF

v_call: TRBV11-2
clone_size: many
j_call: TRBJ1-2
d_call: .
cdr3_nt: TGTGCCAGCAGCTTAGTAGCAGATCGTCATGGCTACACCTTC
cdr3_aa: CASSLVADRHGYTF

v_call: TRBV12-3/TRBV12-4
clone_size: many
j_call: TRBJ2-2
d_call: .
cdr3_nt: TGTGCCAGCAGTTACGTGAACACCGGGGAGCTGTTTTTT
cdr3_aa: CASSYVNTGELFF

v_call: TRBV7-2
clone_size: many
j_call: TRBJ1-3
d_call: .
cdr3_nt: TGTGCCAGCAGCGCCACCTGGGGCCCTTCTGGAAACACCATATATTTT
cdr3_aa: CASSATWGPSGNTIYF

v_call: TRBV30
clone_size: few
j_call: TRBJ1-6
d_call: .
cdr3_nt: TGTGCCTGGAGTCAGGGCCGTTTAGATAATTCACCCCTCCACTTT
cdr3_aa: CAWSQGRLDNSPLHF

v_call: TRBV18
clone_size: many
j_call: TRBJ1-2
d_call: .
cdr3_nt: TGTGCCAGCTCACCAACTTCAGGAATTAGGAGTGGCTACACCTTC
cdr3_aa: CASSPTSGIRSGYTF

v_call: TRBV6-6
clone_size: .
j_call: TRBJ1-4
d_call: TRBD1
cdr3_nt: TGTGCCAGCAGTTCGACAGGGTGGGATGAAAAACTGTTTTTT
cdr3_aa: CASSSTGWDEKLFF

v_call: TRBV20-1
clone_size: many
j_call: TRBJ2-3
d_call: TRBD2
cdr3_nt: TGCAGTGCTAGGAGGACTAGCGGGGGCCCCGGAGGGGGAGATACGCAGTATTTT
cdr3_aa: CSARRTSGGPGGGDTQYF

v_call: TRBV12-5
clone_size: many
j_call: TRBJ1-1
d_call: TRBD1
cdr3_nt: TGTGCTAGTGGGGGGACAGGGGTTTTTACTGAAGCTTTCTTT
cdr3_aa: CASGGTGVFTEAFF

v_call: TRBV11-2
clone_size: few
j_call: TRBJ2-4
d_call: .
cdr3_nt: TGTGCCAGCAGCTTTCGCGGGGTAGCCAAAAACATTCAGTACTTC
cdr3_aa: CASSFRGVAKNIQYF

v_call: TRBV2
clone_size: many
j_call: TRBJ1-2
d_call: .
cdr3_nt: TGTGCCAGCGTTATACGGCCCGCCGGCTATGGCTACACCTTC
cdr3_aa: CASVIRPAGYGYTF

v_call: TRBV11-3
clone_size: many
j_call: TRBJ2-1
d_call: .
cdr3_nt: TGTGCCAGCAGCATCAGGGGACTGGATGAGCAGTTCTTC
cdr3_aa: CASSIRGLDEQFF